This T cell receptor (beta chain) was recovered during a study of response to subunit inactivated influenza vaccine. Points from the study as a whole: It was the authors' suggestion that each seasonal influenza vaccination recruits few new T cells.

The length of the CDR3 is 15 residues. The V end was cut by 6 bases, the J end by 0 bases, with 12 bases between. This clonotype was recorded many times. As yet, its antigen is unknown. In TCRdb, the RT-PCR reads were re-called with MiXCR into one record per CDR3 protein. The repertoire consists of fewer than 550,000 distinct CDR3 sequences, with 25% occurring once and the leading ten covering 1.5% to 2%. Sequencing was performed on CD4+ T cells sorted from PBMCs, taken roughly 5 days after vaccination. The receptor's source is a man aged 45-65 years who received an inactivated influenza vaccine. The chain couples TRBV12-3 or TRBV12-4 to TRBJ1-5, with D possibly matching TRBD1 (5 bases). The CDR3 DNA is TGTGCCAGCAGCTTCGGGGGGAATAGCAATCAGCCCCAGCATTTT. It yields the protein CASSFGGNSNQPQHF.